This T cell receptor beta chain was recovered during a study of shared clonotypes between healthy human individuals. The study, taken as a whole, reports: Exclusively blood specimens were collected; tissue repertoires likely differ. Shared clonotypes: 4.5% to 6% naive CD4, 3% to 3.5% naive CD8, 2.3% memory CD4, 0.4% memory CD8.

The table came from immunoSEQ multiplex PCR; TCRdb's copy has only in-frame clones and leaves some out. The sample carries around 2,000,000 clones, about 94% recorded once. Selected positively for CCR7 and CD45RO-negative, naive CD8 cells excluded terminally differentiated effector memory CD45RA+ cells. Trimming at V came to 1 base and at J to 7 bases, leaving 13 bases not matched to a gene. The CDR3 is 18 residues long. Germline lookup yields CDR1 SGHTA and CDR2 FQGNSA. In the case of this clone: Its target is not known.

This chain links TRBV7-2 with TRBJ2-1; 10 bases fit TRBD2. Sample: naive CD8+ T cells sorted from blood. This receptor was identified in a young man in good health. The CDR3 coding sequence is TGTGCCAGCAGCTTAGATTGGGCTAGCGGGGGCTGGGGAAATGAGCAGTTCTTC. This sequence encodes CASSLDWASGGWGNEQFF.